The 22 T cell receptor beta chains presented below share a single source sample, sequenced in a study of control samples from healthy donors and cancer patients. Sequencing used immunoSEQ multiplex PCR; TCRdb keeps in-frame clones, though not all of them. In the table there are about 130,000 clones, more than 90% of which are singletons. The source material was blood. The receptor set was obtained from a man aged 18 to 30 in good health.

The chain carries TRBV6-5 and TRBJ2-7, with a weak D call TRBD2 (6 bases). CDR1 and CDR2 (germline): MNHEY, SVGAGI. The CDR3 extends over 15 amino acids. V lost 7 bases and J 3 bases, leaving 19 bases between the germline ends. CDR3 nucleotides: TGTGCCAGCACCACTGGGGACTTGTCCTACTACGAGCAGTACTTC. Its translation is CASTTGDLSYYEQYF.

The chain employs TRBV11-3 and TRBJ2-1; D call uncertain. This CDR3 spans 14 amino acids. Germline assignment: CDR1 SGHNT and CDR2 YENEEA. Trimming shortened V by 3 bases and J by 8 bases, and 14 bases separated the two germline ends. The CDR3 nucleotides read TGTGCCAGCAGCTTTACAAGTCGCCGCGATGAGCAGTTCTTC. Translated, it gives CASSFTSRRDEQFF.

Regarding this clone: An end of the junction does not agree with germline; a read error may underlie this. The chain combines TRBV3-1 (or the pseudogene TRBV3-2) with TRBJ2-3, with D hard to call. The germline V gene has CDR1 LGHDT and CDR2 YNNKEL (reference sequence). The CDR3 has 11 residues. CDR3 protein: CAGSQSKGQYF. The CDR3 DNA sequence: TGTGCCGGCAGCCAATCGAAGGGGCAGTATTTT.

The V and J genes are TRBV4-2 and TRBJ1-1; possible D gene TRBD1, 5 bases. Germline CDR1 is LGHNA and CDR2 is YNFKEQ. The CDR3 runs 14 residues. V was shortened by 4 bases and J by 5 bases, with 14 bases between the two germline ends. The CDR3 region is CASSLVRKGTEAFF. For the CDR3, the DNA is TGTGCCAGCAGCCTGGTTCGGAAGGGGACTGAAGCTTTCTTT.

This clone was picked up one time. The chain uses TRBV5-1 and TRBJ2-5; the D gene is possibly TRBD2 (5 bases). Germline V gene sequence: CDR1 SGHRS, CDR2 YFSETQ. The CDR3 has 13 amino acids. V lost 4 bases and J lost 2, with 9 bases in between. As DNA, the CDR3 is TGCGCCAGCAGCGGAGGTTCGCAAGAGACCCAGTACTTC. Its protein is CASSGGSQETQYF.

The J gene is TRBJ2-7, the V gene TRBV28; TRBD1 matches 10 bases. Germline CDR1 MDHEN, CDR2 SYDVKM. Trimming took 4 bases from V and 4 from J; bases not matched to a gene: 7. This CDR3 comprises 15 residues. The CDR3 nucleotides read TGTGCCAGCAGTTCCGGACAGGGGGAGGCTTACGAGCAGTACTTC. This codes for CASSSGQGEAYEQYF.

The V and J genes are TRBV6-5 and TRBJ1-6; D call uncertain. Germline values: CDR1 MNHEY, CDR2 SVGAGI. The length of the CDR3 is 13 residues. The V and J ends lost 1 base and 7 bases respectively, with 5 bases between them. CDR3 sequence (DNA): TGTGCCAGCAGTTACTATACCAATTCACCCCTCCACTTT. The encoded protein is CASSYYTNSPLHF.

This clone showed up just a few times. The chain carries TRBV4-1 and TRBJ1-6; 9 nucleotides agree with TRBD1. Per germline, CDR1 MGHRA and CDR2 YSYEKL. Trimming removed 4 bases from V and 9 bases from J; junction bases left unmatched: 4. CDR3 size: 14 residues. Here the CDR3 reads CASSPTGGSSPLHF. Here the CDR3 DNA reads TGCGCCAGCAGCCCGACAGGGGGTAGTTCACCCCTCCACTTT.

A single count supports this clone. The rearrangement uses TRBV4-1 and TRBJ2-7; 7 bases agree with TRBD1. The germline gives CDR1 MGHRA, CDR2 YSYEKL. This CDR3 contains 15 residues. With 4 bases clipped from V and 3 bases from J, the junction kept 9 bases outside the gene matches. Here the CDR3 DNA reads TGCGCCAGCAGCCCTGGTGGAACAGGGGTCTACGAGCAGTACTTC. This codes for CASSPGGTGVYEQYF.

This clone appeared a single time. The J gene is TRBJ2-7, the V gene TRBV2; TRBD2 might be the D (5 bases). The CDR3 loop spans 14 amino acids. Trimming took off 3 bases at V and 0 bases at J, with 9 bases between the two ends. CDR1 SNHLY and CDR2 FYNNEI come from the germline V gene. The CDR3 DNA is TGTGCCAGCAGTGACTGGCGGGCCTCCTACGAGCAGTACTTC. Protein: CASSDWRASYEQYF.

The rearrangement uses TRBV6-4 and TRBJ2-1; 9 bases align to TRBD2. Per the germline V gene, CDR1 is MRHNA and CDR2 is SNTAGT. The length of the CDR3 is 14 residues. V lost 8 bases, J lost 2 bases, and 4 bases stayed unmatched. The CDR3 reads CASSLAGAYNEQFF. The CDR3 DNA reads as TGTGCCAGCTCATTAGCGGGGGCCTACAATGAGCAGTTCTTC.

The rearrangement uses TRBV6-5 and TRBJ1-4, with D perhaps TRBD1 (5 bases). V was clipped by 6 bases and J by 8 bases, with 13 bases between them. In germline, CDR1 is MNHEY, CDR2 SVGAGI. The CDR3 is made up of 13 amino acids. CDR3 coding DNA: TGTGCCAGCAGCCAGGGTATGGAGGAAAAACTGTTTTTT. It yields the protein CASSQGMEEKLFF.

The gene calls are TRBV7-9 and TRBJ1-4; D is unresolved. The V and J ends lost 1 base and 7 bases respectively, with 16 bases between them. CDR3 size: 16 residues. Germline CDR1 reads SEHNR; CDR2 reads FQNEAQ (reference sequence). CDR3 protein: CASSLGERVTAEKLFF. DNA of the CDR3: TGTGCCAGCAGCTTAGGGGAACGGGTTACAGCTGAAAAACTGTTTTTT. The full variable domain, completed using reference TRBV7-9 and TRBJ1-4, is DTGVSQNPRHKITKRGQNVTFRCDPISEHNRLYWYRQTLGQGPEFLTYFQNEAQLEKSRLLSDRFSAERPKGSFSTLEIQRTEQGDSAMYLCASSLGERVTAEKLFFGSGTQLSVL.

The chain links TRBV3-1 (or the pseudogene TRBV3-2) to TRBJ2-7; TRBD2 matches 8 bases. V lost 0 bases, J lost 6 bases, and 1 base stayed unmatched. Germline CDR1 reads LGHDT; CDR2 reads YNNKEL (reference sequence). This CDR3 contains 13 residues. This CDR3 is CASSQERGAEQYF. CDR3 nucleotides: TGTGCCAGCAGCCAAGAGCGGGGGGCCGAGCAGTACTTC.

The V call is TRBV29-1, the J call TRBJ2-3; TRBD2 matches at 8 bases. Germline CDR1 SQVTM, CDR2 ANQGSEA. V lost 0 bases to trimming and J lost 8 bases; unmatched junction nucleotides: 10. The CDR3 is made up of 15 amino acids. As DNA, the CDR3 is TGCAGCGTTGAAGATGGAGCGGGGGCGCTATCTACGCAGTATTTT. It is translated as CSVEDGAGALSTQYF.

The chain uses TRBV2 and TRBJ1-5; D is ambiguous. This CDR3 has 15 amino acids. V lost 2 bases and J 2 bases, leaving 10 bases between the germline ends. CDR1 is SNHLY and CDR2 is FYNNEI in the germline V gene. The chain's CDR3 is CASSERGGGNQPQHF. The CDR3, as DNA: TGTGCCAGCAGTGAACGGGGTGGAGGCAATCAGCCCCAGCATTTT.

The genes are TRBV7-2 and TRBJ2-6; unclear D gene. This CDR3 has 13 residues. Trimming removed 3 bases from V and 0 bases from J, with 0 bases in between. Germline lookup yields CDR1 SGHTA and CDR2 FQGNSA. CDR3 amino acids: CASSFSGANVLTF. Written as DNA, the CDR3 is TGTGCCAGCAGCTTCTCTGGGGCCAACGTCCTGACTTTC.

This clone appeared a single time. The V and J genes are TRBV5-6 and TRBJ2-1, with D perhaps TRBD1 or TRBD2 (5 bases each). The germline V gene has CDR1 SGHDT and CDR2 YYEEEE. V dropped 4 bases and J dropped 7 bases, with 15 bases sitting between them. The CDR3 contains 14 residues. CDR3 in amino acids: CASSPAGTRNEQFF. CDR3 coding DNA: TGTGCCAGCAGCCCCGCCGGGACCAGGAATGAGCAGTTCTTC.

This rearrangement joins TRBV5-1 to TRBJ2-3; TRBD1 agrees at 9 bases. This CDR3 spans 14 amino acids. Germline V gene lookup returns CDR1 SGHRS and CDR2 YFSETQ. With 7 bases clipped from V and 5 bases from J, the junction kept 8 bases outside the gene matches. In nucleotides, the CDR3 is TGCGCCAGCGGAAACAGGGGGCAGAAAGATACGCAGTATTTT. Amino acids: CASGNRGQKDTQYF.

The V gene is TRBV13, the J gene TRBJ2-3; TRBD2 agrees at 7 bases. Germline assignment: CDR1 PRHDT and CDR2 FYEKMQ (reference sequence). Trimming cost V 5 bases and J 1 base; bases outside gene matches: 6. The CDR3 loop spans 15 amino acids. The CDR3 loop reads CASSPRGSGTDTQYF. Written as DNA, the CDR3 is TGTGCCAGCAGCCCGCGGGGGTCAGGCACAGATACGCAGTATTTT.

The chain joins TRBV9 to TRBJ2-5; 7 bases match TRBD1. Germline V CDR1 and CDR2: SGDLS, YYNGEE. The CDR3 has 15 amino acids. J lost 3 bases, V lost 0 bases, and 5 bases had no gene match. Here the CDR3 DNA reads TGTGCCAGCAGCGTAGAGGGACAGCCCGAAGAGACCCAGTACTTC. This gives the protein CASSVEGQPEETQYF. The variable domain in full, with the rest retrieved from reference TRBV9 and TRBJ2-5, is DSGVTQTPKHLITATGQRVTLRCSPRSGDLSVYWYQQSLDQGLQFLIQYYNGEERAKGNILERFSAQQFPDLHSELNLSSLELGDSALYFCASSVEGQPEETQYFGPGTRLLVL.

The chain links TRBV6-6 to TRBJ1-6; D is possibly TRBD1 (6 bases). The V gene lost 6 bases and the J gene lost 8 bases, with 17 bases spanning the gap. The CDR3 is 15 residues long. Germline CDR1 MNHNY, CDR2 SVGAGI (reference sequence). CDR3 loop: CASSLRTGMHSPLHF. In DNA form, the CDR3 reads TGTGCCAGCAGCCTTAGAACAGGGATGCATTCACCCCTCCACTTT.